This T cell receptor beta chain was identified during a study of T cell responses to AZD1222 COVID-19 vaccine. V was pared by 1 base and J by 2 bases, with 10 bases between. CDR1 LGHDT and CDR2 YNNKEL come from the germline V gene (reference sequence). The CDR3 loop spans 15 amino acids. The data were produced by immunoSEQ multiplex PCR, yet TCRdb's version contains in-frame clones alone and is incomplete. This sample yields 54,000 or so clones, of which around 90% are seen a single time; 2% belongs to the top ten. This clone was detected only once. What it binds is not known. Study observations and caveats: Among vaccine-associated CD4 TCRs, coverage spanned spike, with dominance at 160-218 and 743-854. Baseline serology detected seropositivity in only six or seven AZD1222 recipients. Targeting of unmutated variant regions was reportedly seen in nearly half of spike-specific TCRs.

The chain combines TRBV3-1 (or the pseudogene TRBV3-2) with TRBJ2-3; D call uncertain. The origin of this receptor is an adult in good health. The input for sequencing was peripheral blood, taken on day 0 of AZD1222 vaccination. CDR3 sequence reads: CASSQGPADTDTQYF. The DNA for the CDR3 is TGTGCCAGCAGCCAAGGTCCTGCCGACACAGATACGCAGTATTTT.